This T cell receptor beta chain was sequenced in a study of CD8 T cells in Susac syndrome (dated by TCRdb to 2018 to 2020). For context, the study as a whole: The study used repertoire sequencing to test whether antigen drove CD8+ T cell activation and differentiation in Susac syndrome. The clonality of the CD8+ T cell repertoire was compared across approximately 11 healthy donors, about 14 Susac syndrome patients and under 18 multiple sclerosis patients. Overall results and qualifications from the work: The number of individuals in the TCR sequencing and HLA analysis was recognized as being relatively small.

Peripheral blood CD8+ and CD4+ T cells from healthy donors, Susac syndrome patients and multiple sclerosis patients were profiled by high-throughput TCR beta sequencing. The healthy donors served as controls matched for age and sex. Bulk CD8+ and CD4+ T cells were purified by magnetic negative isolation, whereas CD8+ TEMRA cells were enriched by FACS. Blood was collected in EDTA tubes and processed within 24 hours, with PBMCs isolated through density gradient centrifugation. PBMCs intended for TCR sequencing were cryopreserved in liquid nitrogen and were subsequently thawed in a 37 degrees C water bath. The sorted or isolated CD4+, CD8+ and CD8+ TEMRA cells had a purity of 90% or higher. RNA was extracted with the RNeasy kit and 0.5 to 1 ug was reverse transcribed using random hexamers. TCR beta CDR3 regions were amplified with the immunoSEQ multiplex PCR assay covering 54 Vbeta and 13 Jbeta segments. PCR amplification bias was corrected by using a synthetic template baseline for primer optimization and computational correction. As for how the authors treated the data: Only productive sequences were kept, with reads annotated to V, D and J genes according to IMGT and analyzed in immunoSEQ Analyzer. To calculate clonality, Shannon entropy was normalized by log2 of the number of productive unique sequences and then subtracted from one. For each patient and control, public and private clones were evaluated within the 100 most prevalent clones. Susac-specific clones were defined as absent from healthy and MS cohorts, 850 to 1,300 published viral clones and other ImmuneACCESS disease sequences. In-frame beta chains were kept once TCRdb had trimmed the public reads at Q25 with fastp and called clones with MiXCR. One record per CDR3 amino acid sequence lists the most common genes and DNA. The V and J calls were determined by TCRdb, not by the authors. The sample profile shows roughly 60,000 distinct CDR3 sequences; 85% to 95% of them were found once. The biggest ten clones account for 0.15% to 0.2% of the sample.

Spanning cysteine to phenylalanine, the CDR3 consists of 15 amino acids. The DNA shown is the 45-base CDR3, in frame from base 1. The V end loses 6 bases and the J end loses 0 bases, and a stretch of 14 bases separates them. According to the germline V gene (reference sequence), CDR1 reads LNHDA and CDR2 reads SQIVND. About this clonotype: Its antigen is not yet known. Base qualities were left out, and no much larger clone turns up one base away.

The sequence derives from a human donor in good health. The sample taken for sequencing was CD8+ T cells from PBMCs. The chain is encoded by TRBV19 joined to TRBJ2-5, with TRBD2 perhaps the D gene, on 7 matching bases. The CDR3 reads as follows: CASSQGREDQETQYF. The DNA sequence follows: TGTGCCAGTAGCCAGGGGAGGGAAGACCAAGAGACCCAGTACTTC.